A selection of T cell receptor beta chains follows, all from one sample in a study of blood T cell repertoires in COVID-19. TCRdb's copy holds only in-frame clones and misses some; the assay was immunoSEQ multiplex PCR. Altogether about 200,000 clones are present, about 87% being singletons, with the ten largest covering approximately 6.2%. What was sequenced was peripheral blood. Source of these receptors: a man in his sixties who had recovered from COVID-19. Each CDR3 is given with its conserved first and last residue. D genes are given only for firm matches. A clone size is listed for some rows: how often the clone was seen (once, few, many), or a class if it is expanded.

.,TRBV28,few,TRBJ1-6,CASSLWRDNSPLHF,TGTGCCAGCAGTTTGTGGAGAGATAATTCACCCCTCCACTTT
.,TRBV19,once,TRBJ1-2,CASSQGSGYGYTF,TGTGCCAGTAGTCAGGGCTCCGGCTATGGCTACACCTTC
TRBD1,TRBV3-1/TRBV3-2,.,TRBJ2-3,CASSEDRAKDTQYF,TGTGCCAGCAGCGAGGACAGGGCGAAAGATACGCAGTATTTT
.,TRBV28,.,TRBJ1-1,CASLGGNTEAFF,TGTGCCAGCCTAGGGGGTAACACTGAAGCTTTCTTT
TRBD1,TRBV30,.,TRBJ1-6,CAWSGGTGGSSYNSPLHF,TGTGCCTGGAGTGGCGGGACAGGGGGTTCGTCCTATAATTCACCCCTCCACTTT
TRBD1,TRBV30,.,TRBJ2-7,CAWTPGGWNEQYF,TGTGCCTGGACCCCAGGGGGCTGGAACGAGCAGTACTTC
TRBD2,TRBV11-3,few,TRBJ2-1,CASSSGLAGGQGNEQFF,TGTGCCAGCAGCTCGGGACTAGCGGGGGGGCAGGGTAATGAGCAGTTCTTC
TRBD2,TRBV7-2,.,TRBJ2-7,CASSSGLAGVFSYEQYF,TGTGCCAGCAGCTCGGGACTAGCGGGGGTTTTCTCCTACGAGCAGTACTTC
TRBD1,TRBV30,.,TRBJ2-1,CAWCNTGTGANNEQFF,TGTGCCTGGTGTAACACCGGGACAGGGGCGAACAATGAGCAGTTCTTC
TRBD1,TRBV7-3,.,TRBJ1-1,CASSSGQGNTEAFF,TGTGCCAGCAGCTCGGGACAGGGCAACACTGAAGCTTTCTTT
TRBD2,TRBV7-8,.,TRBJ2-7,CASSTNPRAGGYEQYF,TGTGCCAGCAGCACCAACCCCCGGGCGGGAGGGTACGAGCAGTACTTC